A single sample gave rise to the 3 T cell receptor beta chains below, sequenced in a study of T-cell reconstitution after alpha-beta-depleted transplantation in children. Preparation of the TCRbeta library used unique molecular identifiers. TCRdb re-called the PCR reads with MiXCR, one entry per CDR3 protein. Among about 230,000 distinct CDR3 sequences listed, 9% to 10% were seen once. This material consisted of PBMCs from the stem cell graft donor, taken from the stem cell graft. Receptors originate from a human donor who donated a stem cell graft to a child with SCID.

There are many counts of this clonotype. The rearrangement links TRBV20-1 to TRBJ1-5, with D unclear. The CDR3 sequence is 13 residues long. Trimming stripped 4 bases from V and 3 bases from J, with 10 bases between. CDR1 is DFQATT and CDR2 is SNEGSKA in the germline V gene (reference sequence). The CDR3 region has the DNA TGCAGTGCTATGTCCGGGGTCAATCAGCCCCAGCATTTT. This encodes CSAMSGVNQPQHF.

This clonotype was seen a few times. The V gene is TRBV7-9, the J gene TRBJ2-3; 9 nucleotides match TRBD1. CDR3 length: 15 residues. CDR1 is SEHNR, CDR2 FQNEAQ, per germline (reference sequence). Trimming took 5 bases from V and 4 from J; bases not matched to a gene: 7. The CDR3 nucleotides read TGTGCCAGCAGCACCTGGACAGGGGAGGCAGATACGCAGTATTTT. It encodes CASSTWTGEADTQYF. The complete variable domain, with remaining parts taken from reference TRBV7-9 and TRBJ2-3, reads DTGVSQNPRHKITKRGQNVTFRCDPISEHNRLYWYRQTLGQGPEFLTYFQNEAQLEKSRLLSDRFSAERPKGSFSTLEIQRTEQGDSAMYLCASSTWTGEADTQYFGPGTRLTVL.

This clonotype was seen ten or more times. The chain is built from TRBV12-3 or TRBV12-4 and TRBJ1-1; 9 bases fit TRBD1. J gave up 7 bases and V 5 bases, and 11 bases lay outside the gene matches. The CDR3 is 15 amino acids. This CDR3 is CASSHDRGLYGEAFF. The DNA of the CDR3 is TGTGCCAGCAGTCACGACAGGGGGTTGTATGGTGAAGCTTTCTTT.